These T cell receptor beta chains were read from a single sample in a study of early T cells in non-severe SARS-CoV-2 infection. TCRdb used MiXCR to reprocess the 5' RACE reads, holding one entry per CDR3 protein. The profile covers about 50,000 distinct CDR3 sequences, with 5% to 6% appearing a single time and 5% to 5.5% taken by the ten largest. Here the sequenced sample was whole blood, taken at baseline. The source is an adult who was a healthcare worker with PCR-confirmed SARS-CoV-2 infection or an uninfected control (not recorded which). CDR3s leave out the opening cysteine and the closing phenylalanine or tryptophan. The size of a clone is reported for some rows only, either as once, few or many, or as a class for expanded clones.

V gene: TRBV5-1; J gene: TRBJ2-3; clone size: few; CDR3 protein: ASSGAGPTDTQY
V gene: TRBV5-5; J gene: TRBJ1-5; clone size: many; CDR3 protein: ASSPGTDNQPQH
V gene: TRBV20-1; J gene: TRBJ2-7; clone size: many; CDR3 protein: SARGPSGRNEQY
V gene: TRBV5-1; J gene: TRBJ1-1; clone size: many; CDR3 protein: ASSLIQYGTEAF
V gene: TRBV6-4; J gene: TRBJ1-2; clone size: many; CDR3 protein: ASSDGHYGYT
V gene: TRBV19; J gene: TRBJ1-5; clone size: few; CDR3 protein: ASSTDRDSNQPQH
V gene: TRBV7-9; J gene: TRBJ2-3; clone size: many; CDR3 protein: ASSRSGGGTDTQY
V gene: TRBV2; J gene: TRBJ2-3; clone size: many; CDR3 protein: ASSEWREADTQY
V gene: TRBV3-1; J gene: TRBJ2-7; clone size: few; CDR3 protein: ASGAIRGYEQY
V gene: TRBV11-2; J gene: TRBJ1-2; clone size: NA; CDR3 protein: ASSLDYQGDYGYT
V gene: TRBV18; J gene: TRBJ1-1; clone size: many; CDR3 protein: ASSPGTGTEAF
V gene: TRBV10-3; J gene: TRBJ2-5; clone size: many; CDR3 protein: AISEGLAGEVETQY
V gene: TRBV29-1; J gene: TRBJ2-1; clone size: many; CDR3 protein: SVEEWESPEQF
V gene: TRBV7-3; J gene: TRBJ2-4; clone size: many; CDR3 protein: ASSLGLGAGENIQY
V gene: TRBV7-7; J gene: TRBJ2-5; clone size: many; CDR3 protein: ASSLGLAGVTETQY
V gene: TRBV7-6; J gene: TRBJ2-7; clone size: many; CDR3 protein: ASSLDSEQY